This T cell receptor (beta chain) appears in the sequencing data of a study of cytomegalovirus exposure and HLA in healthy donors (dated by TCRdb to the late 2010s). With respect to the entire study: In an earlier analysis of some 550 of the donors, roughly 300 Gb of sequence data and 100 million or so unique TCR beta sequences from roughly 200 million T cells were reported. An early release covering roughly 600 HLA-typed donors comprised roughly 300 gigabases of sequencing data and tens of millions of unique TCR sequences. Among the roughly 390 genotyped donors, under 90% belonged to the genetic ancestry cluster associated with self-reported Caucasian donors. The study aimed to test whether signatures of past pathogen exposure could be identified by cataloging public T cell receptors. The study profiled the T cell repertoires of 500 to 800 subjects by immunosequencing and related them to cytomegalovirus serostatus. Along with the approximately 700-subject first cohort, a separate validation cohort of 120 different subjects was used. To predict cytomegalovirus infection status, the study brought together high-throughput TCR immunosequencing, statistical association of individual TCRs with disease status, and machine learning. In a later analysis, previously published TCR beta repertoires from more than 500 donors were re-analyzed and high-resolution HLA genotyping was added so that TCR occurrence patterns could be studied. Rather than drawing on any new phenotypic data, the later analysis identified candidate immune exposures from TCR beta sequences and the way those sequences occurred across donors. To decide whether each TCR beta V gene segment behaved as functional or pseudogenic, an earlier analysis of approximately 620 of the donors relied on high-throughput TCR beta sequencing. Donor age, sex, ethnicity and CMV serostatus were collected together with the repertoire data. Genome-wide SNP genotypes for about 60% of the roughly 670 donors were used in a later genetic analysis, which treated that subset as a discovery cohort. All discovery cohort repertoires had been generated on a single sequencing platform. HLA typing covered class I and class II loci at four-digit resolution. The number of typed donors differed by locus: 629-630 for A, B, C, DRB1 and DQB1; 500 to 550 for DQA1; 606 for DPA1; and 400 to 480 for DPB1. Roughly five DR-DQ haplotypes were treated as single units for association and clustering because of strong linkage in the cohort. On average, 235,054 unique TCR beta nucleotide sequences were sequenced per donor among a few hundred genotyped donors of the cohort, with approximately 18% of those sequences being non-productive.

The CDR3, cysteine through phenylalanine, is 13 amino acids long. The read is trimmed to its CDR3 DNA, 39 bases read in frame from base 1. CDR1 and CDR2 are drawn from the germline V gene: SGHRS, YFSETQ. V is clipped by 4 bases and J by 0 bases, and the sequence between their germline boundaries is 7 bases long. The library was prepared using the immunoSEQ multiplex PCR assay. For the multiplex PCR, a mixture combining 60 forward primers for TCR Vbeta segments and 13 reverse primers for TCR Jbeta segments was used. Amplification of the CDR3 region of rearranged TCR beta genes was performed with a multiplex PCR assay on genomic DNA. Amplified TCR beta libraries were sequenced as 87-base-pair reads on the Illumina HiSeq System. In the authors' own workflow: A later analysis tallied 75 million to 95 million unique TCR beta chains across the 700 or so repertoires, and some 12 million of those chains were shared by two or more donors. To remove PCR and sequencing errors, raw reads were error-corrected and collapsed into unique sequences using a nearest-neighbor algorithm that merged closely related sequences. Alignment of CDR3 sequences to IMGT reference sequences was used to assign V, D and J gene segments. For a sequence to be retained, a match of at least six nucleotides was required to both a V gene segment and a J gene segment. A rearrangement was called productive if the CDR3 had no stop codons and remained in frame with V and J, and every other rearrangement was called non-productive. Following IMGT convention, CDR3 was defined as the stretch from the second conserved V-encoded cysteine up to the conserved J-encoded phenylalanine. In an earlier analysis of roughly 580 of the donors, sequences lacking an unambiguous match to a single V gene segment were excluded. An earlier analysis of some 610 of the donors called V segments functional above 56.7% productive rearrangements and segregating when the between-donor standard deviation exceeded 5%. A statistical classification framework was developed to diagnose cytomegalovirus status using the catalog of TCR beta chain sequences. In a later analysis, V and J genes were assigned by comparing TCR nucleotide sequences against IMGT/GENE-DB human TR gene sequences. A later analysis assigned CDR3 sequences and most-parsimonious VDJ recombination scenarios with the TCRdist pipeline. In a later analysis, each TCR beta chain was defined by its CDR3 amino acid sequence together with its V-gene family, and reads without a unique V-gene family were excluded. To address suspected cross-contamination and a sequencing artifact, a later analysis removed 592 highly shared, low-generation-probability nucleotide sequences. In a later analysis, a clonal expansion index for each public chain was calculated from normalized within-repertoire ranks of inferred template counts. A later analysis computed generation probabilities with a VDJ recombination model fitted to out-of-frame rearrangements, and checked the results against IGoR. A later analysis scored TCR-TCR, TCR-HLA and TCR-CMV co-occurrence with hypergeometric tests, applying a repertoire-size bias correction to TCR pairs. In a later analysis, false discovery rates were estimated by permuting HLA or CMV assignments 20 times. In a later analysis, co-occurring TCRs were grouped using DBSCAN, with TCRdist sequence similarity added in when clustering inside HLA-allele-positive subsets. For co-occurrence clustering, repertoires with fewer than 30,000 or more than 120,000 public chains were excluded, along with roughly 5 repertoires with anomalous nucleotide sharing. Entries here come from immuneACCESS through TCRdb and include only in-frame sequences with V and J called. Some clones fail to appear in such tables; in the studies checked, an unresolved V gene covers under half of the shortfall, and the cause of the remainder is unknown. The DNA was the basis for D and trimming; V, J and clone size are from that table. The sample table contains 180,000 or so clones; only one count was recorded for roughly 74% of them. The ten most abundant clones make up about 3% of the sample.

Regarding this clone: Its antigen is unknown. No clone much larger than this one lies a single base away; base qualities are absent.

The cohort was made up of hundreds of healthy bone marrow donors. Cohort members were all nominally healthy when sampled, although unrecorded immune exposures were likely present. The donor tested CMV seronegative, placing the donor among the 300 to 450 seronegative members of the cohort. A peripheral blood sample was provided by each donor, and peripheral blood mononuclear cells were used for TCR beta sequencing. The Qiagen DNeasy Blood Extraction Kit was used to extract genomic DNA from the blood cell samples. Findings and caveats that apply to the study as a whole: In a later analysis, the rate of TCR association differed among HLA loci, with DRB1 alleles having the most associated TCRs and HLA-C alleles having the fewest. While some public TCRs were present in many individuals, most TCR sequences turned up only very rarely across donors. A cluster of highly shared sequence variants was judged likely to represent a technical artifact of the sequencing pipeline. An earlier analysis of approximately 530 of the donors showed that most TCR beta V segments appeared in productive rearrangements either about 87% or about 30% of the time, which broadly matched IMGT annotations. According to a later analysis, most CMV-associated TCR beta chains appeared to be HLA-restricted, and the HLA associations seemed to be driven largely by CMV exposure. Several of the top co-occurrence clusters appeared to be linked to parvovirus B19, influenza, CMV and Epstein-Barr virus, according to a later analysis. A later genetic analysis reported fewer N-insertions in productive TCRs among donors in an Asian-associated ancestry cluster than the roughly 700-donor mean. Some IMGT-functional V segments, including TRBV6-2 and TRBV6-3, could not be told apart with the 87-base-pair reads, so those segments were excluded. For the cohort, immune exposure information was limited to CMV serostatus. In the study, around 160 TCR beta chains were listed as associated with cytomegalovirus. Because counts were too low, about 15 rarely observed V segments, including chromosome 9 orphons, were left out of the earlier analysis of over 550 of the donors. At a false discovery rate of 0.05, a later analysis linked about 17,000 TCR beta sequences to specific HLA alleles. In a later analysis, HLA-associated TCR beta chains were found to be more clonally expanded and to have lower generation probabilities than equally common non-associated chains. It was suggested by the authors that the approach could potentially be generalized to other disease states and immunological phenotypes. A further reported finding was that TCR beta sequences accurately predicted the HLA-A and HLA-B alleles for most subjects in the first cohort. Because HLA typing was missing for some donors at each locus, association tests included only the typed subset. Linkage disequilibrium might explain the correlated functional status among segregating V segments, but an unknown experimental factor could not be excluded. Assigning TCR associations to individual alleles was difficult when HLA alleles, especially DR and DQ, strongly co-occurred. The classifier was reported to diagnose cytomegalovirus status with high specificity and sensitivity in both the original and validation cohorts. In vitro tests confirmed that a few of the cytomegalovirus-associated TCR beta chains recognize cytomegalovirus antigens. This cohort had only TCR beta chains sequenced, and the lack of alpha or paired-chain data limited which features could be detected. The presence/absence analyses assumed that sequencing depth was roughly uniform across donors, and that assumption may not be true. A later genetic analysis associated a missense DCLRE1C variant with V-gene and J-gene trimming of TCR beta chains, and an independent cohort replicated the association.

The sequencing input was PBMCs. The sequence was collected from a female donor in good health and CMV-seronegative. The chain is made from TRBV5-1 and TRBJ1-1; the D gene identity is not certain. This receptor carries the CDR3 CASSPVLNTEAFF. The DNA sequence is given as TGCGCCAGCAGCCCGGTTTTGAACACTGAAGCTTTCTTT. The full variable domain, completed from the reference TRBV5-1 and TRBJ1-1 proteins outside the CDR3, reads KAGVTQTPRYLIKTRGQQVTLSCSPISGHRSVSWYQQTPGQGLQFLFEYFSETQRNKGNFPGRFSGRQFSNSRSEMNVSTLELGDSALYLCASSPVLNTEAFFGQGTRLTVV.